This T cell receptor beta chain was captured in a study of OX40 agonist ivuxolimab in advanced cancers. Study-wide results and caveats: In the 0.1-3.0 mg/kg groups, partial responders showed among the lowest expansion.

CDR1 and CDR2 (germline): SGHAT, FQNNGV. The V end was cut by 4 bases, the J end by 6 bases, with 7 bases between. The CDR3 totals 11 residues. This clone was detected once. Its antigen is unknown. Patients were excluded for autoimmune disease history or systemic immunosuppression. The table came from immunoSEQ multiplex PCR; TCRdb's copy has only in-frame clones and leaves some out. The sample has 6,000 to 7,500 clones, around four fifths seen once. The TCR was taken from an adult with an advanced solid tumor such as melanoma, head and neck, liver or kidney cancer. The chain combines TRBV11-2 with TRBJ2-7; no firm D call. The source material was CD4+ or CD8+ T cells sorted from blood, sampled in a trial of the OX40 agonist ivuxolimab. The CDR3 DNA follows: TGTGCCAGCAGCTCAGGTGGCGAGCAGTACTTC. Residues: CASSSGGEQYF.